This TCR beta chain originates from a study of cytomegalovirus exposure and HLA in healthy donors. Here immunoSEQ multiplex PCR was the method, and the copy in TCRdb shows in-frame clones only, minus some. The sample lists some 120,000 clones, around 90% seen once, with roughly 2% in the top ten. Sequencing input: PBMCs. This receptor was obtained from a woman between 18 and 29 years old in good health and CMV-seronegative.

The CDR3 nucleotides read TGTGCCAGTAGAGACAGGGGGCAAGAGACCCAGTACTTC. It encodes CASRDRGQETQYF. The chain couples TRBV19 to TRBJ2-5, with 9 bases that match TRBD1. This CDR3 has 13 amino acids. The trim removed 6 bases at V and 2 bases at J, leaving 1 base unmatched. Germline V lookup: CDR1 LNHDA, CDR2 SQIVND (reference sequence). Full variable domain (outside the CDR3, taken from reference TRBV19 and TRBJ2-5): DGGITQSPKYLFRKEGQNVTLSCEQNLNHDAMYWYRQDPGQGLRLIYYSQIVNDFQKGDIAEGYSVSREKKESFPLTVTSAQKNPTAFYLCASRDRGQETQYFGPGTRLLVL.